This TCR beta chain came from a study of blood T cells in healthy people across ages. Study in general: Researchers report that template switching captured about one barcoded beta molecule per two T cells.

This clonotype was found a few times. No antigen is known for it. Through a sample-barcoded 5' primer and a J-beta primer mix, a second PCR was run for about 6 to 11 cycles. Every cDNA was tagged by a template-switch adaptor with 12 random nucleotides. CDR3-containing paired-end reads numbering at least 3 million came from each sample. TCRdb reprocessed the 5' RACE reads via MiXCR and lists one record per CDR3 protein. The sample yields more than 1 million distinct CDR3 sequences, 45% seen once. Whole-study findings and limits: In the absence of known donor CMV status, changes in expanded clonotypes were possibly confounded.

Germline CDR1 reads DFQATT; CDR2 reads SNEGSKA (reference sequence). The CDR3 is 16 residues long. V shed 1 base and J shed 4 bases, with 18 bases lying between them. This sequence was found in a woman between 55 and 75 years old in good health. The chain combines TRBV20-1 with TRBJ2-3; D perhaps matches TRBD1 (6 bases). Source material: blood. CDR3 DNA sequence: TGCAGTGCTAGAGGTTCGAACAGGGTTAGCGCAGATACGCAGTATTTT. It codes for CSARGSNRVSADTQYF.